This T cell receptor beta chain was documented in a study of T-cell reconstitution after alpha-beta-depleted transplantation in children. The V end was cut by 0 bases, the J end by 7 bases, with 5 bases between. Germline V gene sequence: CDR1 SGHRS, CDR2 YFSETQ. CDR3 length: 13 amino acids. Preparation of the TCRbeta library used unique molecular identifiers. TCRdb itself ran the PCR reads through MiXCR, one entry per CDR3 protein. The table shows hundreds of thousands of distinct CDR3 sequences, with 9.9% occurring only once. This clonotype came up a few times. The chain couples TRBV5-1 to TRBJ1-6; D is undetermined. This clonotype was sampled from a human donor who donated a stem cell graft to a child with SCID. This sample comprised PBMCs from the stem cell graft donor, obtained from the stem cell graft. CDR3 DNA: TGCGCCAGCAGCTTGGCAGGAAATTCACCCCTCCACTTT. It translates to CASSLAGNSPLHF.